The 4 T cell receptor beta chains presented below share a single source sample, sequenced in a study of blood T cells in healthy people across ages. Sample-barcoded 5' priming and a J-beta primer mix drove a second PCR of about 7 to 11 cycles. Using its own MiXCR run on the 5' RACE reads, TCRdb lists one record per CDR3 protein. Among over a million distinct CDR3 sequences listed, roughly 45% were seen once. The sequenced material came from blood. The source of these receptors is a woman aged 18-29 years in good health.

This clonotype was seen ten or more times. The chain employs TRBV10-3 and TRBJ1-2; D is ambiguous. Trimming stripped 6 bases from V and 4 bases from J, with 15 bases between. CDR1 ENHRY and CDR2 SYGVKD come from the germline V gene. This CDR3 spans 14 amino acids. The CDR3 DNA reads as TGTGCCATCAGGGTTCAGTCATTAATCTATGGCTACACCTTC. It yields the protein CAIRVQSLIYGYTF.

The V call is TRBV11-2, the J call TRBJ2-1, with 9 bases identical to TRBD1. The CDR3 runs 15 residues. In germline, CDR1 is SGHAT, CDR2 FQNNGV. V trimming: 8 bases; J trimming: 6 bases; junction bases outside the gene matches: 11. The CDR3 DNA follows: TGTGCCAGCCAACTTACCCGGGACAGGGTCAATGAGCAGTTCTTC. This codes for CASQLTRDRVNEQFF.

This chain uses TRBV6-5 with TRBJ2-5, with D possibly being TRBD1 or TRBD2 (6 bases each). The closer fit of TRBJ2-7 to the DNA end suggests the J call may be wrong. The CDR3 covers 15 residues. Per the germline V gene, CDR1 is MNHEY and CDR2 is SVGAGI. The CDR3 loop reads CASSGGPGPHYEQYF. The DNA of the CDR3 is TGTGCCAGCAGTGGGGGGCCGGGACCACACTACGAGCAGTACTTC.

V gene TRBV12-3 or TRBV12-4 combines with J gene TRBJ2-3; TRBD2 matches 7 bases. The CDR3 spans 16 residues. Losses at the gene ends were 7 bases for V and 2 bases for J; bases not matched to a gene: 12. This chain's CDR3 is CASNYLGLAVTDTQYF. CDR3 bases: TGTGCCAGCAACTACCTGGGGCTAGCGGTCACAGATACGCAGTATTTT.